The clone carrying this T cell receptor beta chain was seen only a few times. Its antigen is undetermined. The record originates from a study of blood T cells in healthy people across ages. This CDR3 is built from 14 residues. V was pared by 5 bases and J by 8 bases, with 18 bases between. Then a second PCR, running about 6 to 11 cycles, was carried out with a sample-barcoded 5' primer and a J-beta primer mix. TCRdb re-analysed the 5' RACE reads in MiXCR, keeping a single row per CDR3 protein. Here the sample spans 800,000 to 950,000 distinct CDR3 sequences, under 35% being singletons. Study-wide results and caveats: Donor CMV infection status was unknown, possibly confounding age-related changes in expanded clonotypes. Age advanced and TCR beta diversity per million T cells fell, roughly linearly.

These data are also associated with another study on T cells of mothers and their children. In that study: Donation came from a few healthy Caucasian mothers together with their six children.

The sequence derives from a woman aged 40 to 50 in good health. V usage is TRBV12-3 or TRBV12-4 and J usage is TRBJ1-2; D gene unclear. The sequencing input was blood. The CDR3 coding sequence is TGTGCCAGCAGTGTAGGGCCGGCTTTAGGCGGCTACACCTTC. The encoded protein is CASSVGPALGGYTF.